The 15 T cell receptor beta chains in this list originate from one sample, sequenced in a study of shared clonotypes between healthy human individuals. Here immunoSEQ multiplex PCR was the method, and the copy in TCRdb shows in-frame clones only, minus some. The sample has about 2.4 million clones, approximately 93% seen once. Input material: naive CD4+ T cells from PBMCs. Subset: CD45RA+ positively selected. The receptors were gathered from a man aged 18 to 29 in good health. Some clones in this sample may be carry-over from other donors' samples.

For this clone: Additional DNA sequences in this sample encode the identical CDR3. The CDR3 region has the DNA TGTGCCAGCAGCGTAGCAGGGCAGAGCTCCTATAATTCACCCCTCCACTTT. It yields the protein CASSVAGQSSYNSPLHF. The rearrangement uses TRBV9 and TRBJ1-6; TRBD1 is a possible D gene (5 bases). V lost 0 bases to trimming and J lost 0 bases, with 10 bases between them. There are 17 residues in the CDR3. Germline-derived CDR1 and CDR2 are SGDLS and YYNGEE.

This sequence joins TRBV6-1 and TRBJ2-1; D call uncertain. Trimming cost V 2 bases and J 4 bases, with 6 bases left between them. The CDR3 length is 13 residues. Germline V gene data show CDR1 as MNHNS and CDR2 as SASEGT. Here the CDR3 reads CASSERSYNEQFF. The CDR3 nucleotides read TGTGCCAGCAGTGAACGGTCTTACAATGAGCAGTTCTTC.

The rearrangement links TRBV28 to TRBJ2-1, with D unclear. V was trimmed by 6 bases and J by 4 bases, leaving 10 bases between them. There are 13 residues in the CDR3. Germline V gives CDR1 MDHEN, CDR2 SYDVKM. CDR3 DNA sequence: TGTGCCAGCAGCCAAGAGTCGTACAATGAGCAGTTCTTC. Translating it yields CASSQESYNEQFF.

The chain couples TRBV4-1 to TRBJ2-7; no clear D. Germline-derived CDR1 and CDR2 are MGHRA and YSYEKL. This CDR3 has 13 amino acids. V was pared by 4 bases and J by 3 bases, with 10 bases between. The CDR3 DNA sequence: TGCGCCAGCAGCCCTACCTCCCACTACGAGCAGTACTTC. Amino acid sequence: CASSPTSHYEQYF.

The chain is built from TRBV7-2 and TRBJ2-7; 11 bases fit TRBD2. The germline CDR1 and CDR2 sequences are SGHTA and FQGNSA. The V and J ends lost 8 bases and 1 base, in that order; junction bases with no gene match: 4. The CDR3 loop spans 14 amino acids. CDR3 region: CASVRTSGSYEQYF. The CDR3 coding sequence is TGTGCCAGCGTAAGGACTAGCGGGTCCTACGAGCAGTACTTC.

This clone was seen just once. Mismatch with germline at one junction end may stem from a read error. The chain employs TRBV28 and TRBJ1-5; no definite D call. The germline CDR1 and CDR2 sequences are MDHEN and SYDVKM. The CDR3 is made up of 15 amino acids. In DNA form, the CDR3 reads TGTGCCAGCATTTTAGGGCGGCCAACCCACCAGCCCCAGCATTTT. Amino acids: CASILGRPTHQPQHF.

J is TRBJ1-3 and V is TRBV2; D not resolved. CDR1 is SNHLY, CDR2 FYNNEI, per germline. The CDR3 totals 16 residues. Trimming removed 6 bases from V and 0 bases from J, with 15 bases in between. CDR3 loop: CASRDASAISGNTIYF. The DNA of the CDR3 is TGTGCCAGCAGGGACGCATCGGCGATCTCTGGAAACACCATATATTTT.

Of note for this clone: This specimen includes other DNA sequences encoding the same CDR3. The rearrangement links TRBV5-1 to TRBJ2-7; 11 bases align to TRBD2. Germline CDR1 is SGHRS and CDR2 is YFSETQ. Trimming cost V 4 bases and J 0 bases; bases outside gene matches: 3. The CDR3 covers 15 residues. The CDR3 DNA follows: TGCGCCAGCAGCCCGGGACTAGCGGCCTCCTACGAGCAGTACTTC. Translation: CASSPGLAASYEQYF.

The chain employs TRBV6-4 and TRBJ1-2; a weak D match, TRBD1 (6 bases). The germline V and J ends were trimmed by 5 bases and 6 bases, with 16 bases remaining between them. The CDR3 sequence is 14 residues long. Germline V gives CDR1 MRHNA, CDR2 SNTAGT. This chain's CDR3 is CASSPEWTVDGYTF. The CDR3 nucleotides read TGTGCCAGCAGTCCGGAATGGACAGTTGATGGCTACACCTTC.

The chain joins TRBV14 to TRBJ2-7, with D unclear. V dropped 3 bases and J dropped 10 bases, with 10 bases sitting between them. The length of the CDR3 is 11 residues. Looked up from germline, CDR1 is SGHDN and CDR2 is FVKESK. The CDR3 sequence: CASSHSLNQYF. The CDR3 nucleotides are TGTGCCAGCAGCCATTCCTTGAATCAGTACTTC.

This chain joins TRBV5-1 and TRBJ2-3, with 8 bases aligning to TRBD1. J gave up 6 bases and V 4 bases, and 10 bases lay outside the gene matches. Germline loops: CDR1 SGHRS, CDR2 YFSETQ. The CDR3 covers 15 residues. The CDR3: CASSMDNTGGDTQYF. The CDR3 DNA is TGCGCCAGCAGCATGGACAACACAGGGGGGGATACGCAGTATTTT.

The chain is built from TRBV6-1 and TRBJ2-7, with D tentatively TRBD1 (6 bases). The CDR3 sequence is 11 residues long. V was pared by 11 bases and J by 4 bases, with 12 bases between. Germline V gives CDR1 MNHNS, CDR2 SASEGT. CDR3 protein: CALDREYEQYF. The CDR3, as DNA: TGTGCCCTGGACAGAGAGTACGAGCAGTACTTC.

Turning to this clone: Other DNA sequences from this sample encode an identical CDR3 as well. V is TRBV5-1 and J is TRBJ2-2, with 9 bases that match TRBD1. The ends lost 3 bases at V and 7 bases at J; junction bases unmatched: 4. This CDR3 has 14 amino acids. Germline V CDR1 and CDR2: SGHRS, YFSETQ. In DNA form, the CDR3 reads TGCGCCAGCAGCTGGGGACAGGGCGGCGGGGAGCTGTTTTTT. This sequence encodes CASSWGQGGGELFF.

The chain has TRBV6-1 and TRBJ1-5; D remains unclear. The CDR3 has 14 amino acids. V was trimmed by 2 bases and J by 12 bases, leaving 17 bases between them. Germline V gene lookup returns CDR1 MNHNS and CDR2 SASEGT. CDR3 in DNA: TGTGCCAGCAGTGAAAGGTCGGTCCCACCTCTCCAGCATTTT. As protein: CASSERSVPPLQHF.

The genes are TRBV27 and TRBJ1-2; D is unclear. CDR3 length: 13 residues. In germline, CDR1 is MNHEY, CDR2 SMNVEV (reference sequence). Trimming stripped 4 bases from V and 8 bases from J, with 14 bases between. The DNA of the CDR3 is TGTGCCAGCAGTTCCCCGCGTGGCTACGGCTACACCTTC. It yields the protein CASSSPRGYGYTF.